Shown below are 9 T cell receptor beta chains from a single sample sequenced in a study of blood T cell repertoires in COVID-19. Libraries were prepared by immunoSEQ multiplex PCR; TCRdb keeps only in-frame clonotypes and omits some of them. The repertoire includes about 180,000 clones, around four fifths of them detected once, and 6% to 7.5% sits in the top ten. The material sequenced was peripheral blood. The receptors here all came from a man between 65 and 85 years old with active or convalescent COVID-19.

The V gene is TRBV27, the J gene TRBJ1-2; D unclear. V was trimmed by 5 bases and J by 2 bases, leaving 9 bases between them. The CDR3 covers 13 residues. In germline, CDR1 is MNHEY, CDR2 SMNVEV (reference sequence). The CDR3: CASSPSGNYGYTF. CDR3 sequence (DNA): TGTGCCAGCAGTCCTTCGGGGAACTATGGCTACACCTTC.

This clone appeared once. This sequence joins TRBV5-1 and TRBJ2-7, with TRBD1 matching 12 bases. J lost 4 bases, V lost 4 bases, and 6 bases had no gene match. Germline CDR1 is SGHRS and CDR2 is YFSETQ. The CDR3 totals 15 residues. The CDR3 protein is CASSPAGQGAYEQYF. CDR3 nucleotide sequence: TGCGCCAGCAGCCCGGCGGGACAGGGGGCTTACGAGCAGTACTTC.

This clone appeared once. The chain recombines TRBV6-5 with TRBJ2-3; 11 positions agree with TRBD2. V shed 5 bases and J 2 bases; nucleotides not matched to a gene: 3. Germline CDR1 and CDR2: MNHEY and SVGAGI. The CDR3 consists of 15 residues. The CDR3 reads CASSPTSGITDTQYF. CDR3 bases: TGTGCCAGCAGTCCGACTAGCGGGATCACAGATACGCAGTATTTT.

The chain couples TRBV6-5 to TRBJ1-2, with D possibly matching TRBD1 (6 bases). This CDR3 spans 13 amino acids. Looked up from germline, CDR1 is MNHEY and CDR2 is SVGAGI. Between the trimmed V and J ends, which lost 0 bases and 5 bases, there was a span of 7 bases. CDR3 bases: TGTGCCAGCAGTTACTCAACAGGGTATGGCTACACCTTC. This sequence encodes CASSYSTGYGYTF.

This rearrangement joins TRBV7-7 to TRBJ2-7; D not resolved. The V gene's germline CDR1 is SSHAT and CDR2 FNYEAQ (reference sequence). This CDR3 comprises 12 residues. Trimming took off 8 bases at V and 1 base at J, with 9 bases between the two ends. The CDR3 region is CASQNSSYEQYF. The CDR3 DNA is TGTGCCAGCCAGAATTCGTCCTACGAGCAGTACTTC.

The chain has TRBV7-3 and TRBJ2-3; D may be TRBD2 (6 bases). The CDR3 spans 16 residues. The germline V gene encodes CDR1 SGHTA and CDR2 FQGTGA. V lost 2 bases, J lost 4 bases, and 16 bases lay in between. The CDR3 region is CASSLYSGRGPDTQYF. CDR3 in DNA: TGTGCCAGCAGCTTATATTCCGGGAGAGGACCAGATACGCAGTATTTT.

The chain joins TRBV2 to TRBJ1-6, with a possible D match to TRBD1 (5 bases). In germline, CDR1 is SNHLY, CDR2 FYNNEI. V was shortened by 3 bases and J by 5 bases, with 11 bases between the two germline ends. The CDR3 consists of 15 residues. The CDR3 region is CASSESGRNNSPLHF. CDR3 sequence (DNA): TGTGCCAGCAGTGAGTCAGGGCGAAATAATTCACCCCTCCACTTT.

The chain has TRBV5-1 and TRBJ1-5, with D uncertain. This CDR3 has 13 amino acids. Trimming stripped 0 bases from V and 5 bases from J, with 6 bases between. The V gene's germline CDR1 is SGHRS and CDR2 YFSETQ. Here the CDR3 reads CASSLATDQPQHF. CDR3 coding DNA: TGCGCCAGCAGCTTGGCCACTGATCAGCCCCAGCATTTT.

The CDR3 loop is CASSETSGAGYEQYF. The CDR3 DNA sequence: TGTGCCAGCAGTGAGACTAGCGGGGCCGGGTACGAGCAGTACTTC. The gene calls are TRBV2 and TRBJ2-7; TRBD2 matches at 11 bases. Per germline, CDR1 SNHLY and CDR2 FYNNEI. This CDR3 has 15 residues. V lost 3 bases, J lost 4 bases, and 5 bases stayed unmatched. The full variable domain, in which reference TRBV2 and TRBJ2-7 provide the parts outside the CDR3, is EPEVTQTPSHQVTQMGQEVILRCVPISNHLYFYWYRQILGQKVEFLVSFYNNEISEKSEIFDDQFSVERPDGSNFTLKIRSTKLEDSAMYFCASSETSGAGYEQYFGPGTRLTVT.